Given below is one T cell receptor beta chain in context. Its antigen remains unidentified. Per-base quality was not reported, and no clone a single base away is much larger than it. At the junction V is shortened by 9 bases and J by 2 bases; bases outside the gene matches: 10. From a lookup of the germline V gene, CDR1 and CDR2 are SNHLY and FYNNEI. The cysteine opens and the phenylalanine closes a CDR3 of 17 amino acids. Solely the CDR3 DNA is kept, with 51 bases framed from the first base. This specimen belongs to a study of CD8+ T cells in alopecia areata (dated by TCRdb to the late 2010s). Turning to the overall study: To study T cell clonal expansion in alopecia areata, the researchers applied high-throughput TCRbeta sequencing to both the C3H/HeJ mouse model and human patients. On the human side, TCRbeta sequencing was run on scalp tissue and on sorted CD4+ and CD8+ peripheral blood T cells from healthy controls and from alopecia areata patients with either patchy or totalis/universalis disease. Scalp clonality was compared among normal scalp (n=4), patchy alopecia areata scalp (n=8), and alopecia totalis/universalis scalp (n=8). RNA was obtained with the PAXgene miRNA kit for fixed scalp, the miRNeasy kit for PBMCs, and the RNeasy kit for mouse skin. immunoSEQ multiplex PCR using 35 Vbeta forward primers and 13 Jbeta reverse primers was used to amplify TCRbeta CDR3 regions. Overall study results and their limits: Compared with normal scalp, lesional scalp, particularly in alopecia totalis/universalis, had higher clonality and more expanded CD8+ clones, which suggests antigenic drive. TCR sequences shared between patients were less clear than in mice, possibly partly because of HLA diversity in the patient population. Unlike mouse skin, where gammadelta T cells dominate, normal human skin contains resident alphabeta T cells that get sequenced too, which complicates analysis of the scalp TCR repertoire.

The library came from the immunoSEQ multiplex PCR assay. For TCR sequencing, RNA was extracted from every sample and reverse transcribed into cDNA to serve as template. First-strand cDNA was synthesized using SuperScript III with a 2:1 mix of oligo-dT and random hexamers. A synthetic immune receptor repertoire was used to measure amplification bias, and any remaining bias was corrected computationally. In the original analysis: Raw reads were preprocessed to remove errors, and CDR3 was defined according to IMGT conventions as the region from the conserved cysteine to phenylalanine. To get clonality, Shannon entropy was normalized by log2 of the number of productive unique TCRs and the result was subtracted from 1. CD4 or CD8 identity of scalp clones was inferred by cross-referencing scalp TCRbeta sequences with sorted blood CD4 and CD8 repertoires. The immuneACCESS repertoire file appears here via TCRdb, limited to in-frame rearrangements. These files lack a portion of the clones; in checked studies, under half of the deficit traces to unresolved V genes, and the cause of the others is not known. D and trimming come from the DNA, and the V and J calls and clone size come from that table. Recorded for this sample are roughly 20,000 clones; less than 70% of them occurred a single time. 4.5% of the sample is taken by the ten largest.

CD4+ cells from roughly 5 biomarker-study patients were further sorted into CD25+CD127- cells. From alopecia areata patients, peripheral blood was collected along with lesional scalp punch biopsies. PBMCs were isolated by density centrifugation and stained for CD3, CD4 and CD8, and CD4+ and CD8+ T cells were sorted on a FACSAria. The untreated alopecia areata patients were recruited through a multicenter biomarker study. Recombination linked TRBV2 to TRBJ2-3; 14 central nucleotides agree with TRBD2. This clonotype was obtained from a human donor with alopecia areata. The sequenced sample consisted of CD4+ Tregs sorted from blood. This receptor has the CDR3 CASSTSGRARATDTQYF. The sequenced DNA is TGTGCCAGTTCGACTAGCGGGAGGGCTAGGGCCACAGATACGCAGTATTTT.